What follows describes a single T cell receptor beta chain. Its antigen is unknown. The CDR3 has 14 residues. Germline CDR1 and CDR2: MGHDK and SYGVNS. V was cut by 6 bases and J by 4 bases, with 16 bases left in between. Produced via immunoSEQ multiplex PCR; TCRdb's table is partial and in-frame only. The sample gives tens of thousands of clones, roughly 70% of which show up once; 1% to 1.2% is in the top ten. The entry originates in a study of STAT5B mutations in CD4+ large granular lymphocyte leukemia. Study observations and caveats: Main leukemic clonotypes were patient-specific, but 20% to 25% appeared at low frequency elsewhere. Compared with healthy controls (2/35), patient top clones favored TRBV06 (8/27). CD4-sorted patient repertoires seemed more clonal than healthy CD4+ repertoires.

Controls came from buffy coats of healthy blood donors. The chain recombines TRBV25-1 with TRBJ2-7; D might be TRBD1 or TRBD2, each matching 5 bases. This TCR came from a human donor in good health. Sequenced material: CD4+ T cells from blood buffy coats. This CDR3 is CASRGDAGIYEQYF. In DNA, the CDR3 is TGTGCCAGCAGGGGGGATGCGGGTATATACGAGCAGTACTTC.